This entry lists 5 T cell receptor beta chains sequenced from one sample in a study of CD8+ T cells in alopecia areata. RNA extraction and reverse transcription yielded cDNA as sequencing template. Produced via immunoSEQ multiplex PCR; TCRdb's table is partial and in-frame only. The sample holds around 100,000 clones, approximately 55% seen once. Treatment here: oral pan-JAK inhibitor, 5-10 mg twice daily. The material sequenced was CD4+ T cells sorted from blood, taken at week 24, from a patient treated with tofacitinib. Receptor source: a human donor with alopecia areata.

The chain links TRBV25-1 to TRBJ2-2; weak D call: TRBD1 (5 bases). V dropped 3 bases and J dropped 2 bases, with 10 bases sitting between them. The CDR3 consists of 15 residues. Germline V gene lookup returns CDR1 MGHDK and CDR2 SYGVNS. CDR3 bases: TGTGCCAGCAGTGATGTGACAGTAAACACCGGGGAGCTGTTTTTT. Residues: CASSDVTVNTGELFF.

The chain is built from TRBV6-1 and TRBJ2-6, with D unclear. The CDR3 is made up of 14 amino acids. V was shortened by 6 bases and J by 2 bases, with 8 bases between the two germline ends. Per germline, CDR1 MNHNS and CDR2 SASEGT. This CDR3 is CASRSRAGANVLTF. For the CDR3, the DNA is TGTGCCAGCAGATCGCGAGCTGGGGCCAACGTCCTGACTTTC.

The V gene is TRBV2, the J gene TRBJ2-2, with D possibly matching TRBD1 (6 bases). Trimming shortened V by 6 bases and J by 6 bases, and 14 bases separated the two germline ends. The CDR3 consists of 14 residues. The germline gives CDR1 SNHLY, CDR2 FYNNEI. CDR3 nucleotide sequence: TGTGCCAGCAGATTTTCCACAGGGTCCGGGGAGCTGTTTTTT. Protein sequence: CASRFSTGSGELFF.

The chain recombines TRBV4-3 with TRBJ1-1; tentative D call: TRBD1 (6 bases). V lost 0 bases to trimming and J lost 0 bases, with 11 bases between them. Germline CDR1 LGHNA, CDR2 YSLEER. This CDR3 is 16 amino acids long. The CDR3 DNA is TGCGCCAGCAGCCAAGATTGGGGGGGCATGAACACTGAAGCTTTCTTT. Translating gives CASSQDWGGMNTEAFF.

This clone was seen more than once but under ten times. Other nucleotide sequences in the sample specify the same CDR3. The chain recombines TRBV11-2 with TRBJ2-7, with D hard to call. With 5 bases removed from V and 1 base from J, the gap between germline ends came to 3 bases. In germline, CDR1 is SGHAT, CDR2 FQNNGV. The CDR3 covers 11 residues. DNA of the CDR3: TGTGCCAGCAGCCCGTCCTACGAGCAGTACTTC. This gives the protein CASSPSYEQYF.